The clone carrying this T cell receptor (beta chain) has only one observation. The antigen is unknown. The data originate from a study of neoadjuvant anti-PD-1 for oral cavity cancer. Study-wide results and limits: Higher pretreatment Treg/Th17 ratios tracked higher pretreatment blood clonality. Greater tumor shrinkage accompanied bigger post-treatment sizes of preexisting clones.

Repertoires were generated with immunoSEQ multiplex PCR, while TCRdb's copy carries only in-frame clones and drops some. The table lists several thousand clones, 65% to 70% of them singletons. CDR3 size: 14 residues. Germline assignment: CDR1 SQVTM and CDR2 ANQGSEA. Trimming at V came to 1 base and at J to 3 bases, leaving 5 bases not matched to a gene. This specimen was tumor tissue, taken before nivolumab (anti-PD-1) treatment. J is TRBJ2-7 and V is TRBV29-1, with 8 bases aligning to TRBD2. The sequence was obtained from a person between 35 and 79 years old with oral cavity squamous cell carcinoma. For the CDR3, the DNA is TGCAGCGTTGAAGGCAGCGGGGGCGGCTACGAGCAGTACTTC. Translation: CSVEGSGGGYEQYF.